This T cell receptor (beta chain) was identified during a study of cytomegalovirus exposure and HLA in healthy donors. V dropped 5 bases and J dropped 3; count of bases not matched to a gene: 7. The CDR3 has 15 residues. Germline CDR1 is MRHNA and CDR2 is SNTAGT. The primer mix had 60 Vbeta and 13 Jbeta primers. Sequencing was performed with immunoSEQ multiplex PCR; in TCRdb, only in-frame clones are kept and a portion is missing. Seen here are around 130,000 clones, roughly 71% observed once, and the top ten hold 2.9%. The chain links TRBV6-4 to TRBJ2-1, with TRBD1 identical over 7 bases. This sequence was found in a woman in her forties in good health and CMV-seropositive. The sample was PBMCs. The CDR3 DNA reads as TGTGCCAGCAGTATGAGGGACAGAATCTACAATGAGCAGTTCTTC. This encodes CASSMRDRIYNEQFF.